This T cell receptor beta chain came from a study of CD8+ T cells in alopecia areata. General observations from the study: TCR sharing was clearer in mice than between patients, perhaps partly owing to patient HLA diversity.

Remarks on this clone: Its specificity is unknown.

Treatment indicated: oral pan-JAK inhibitor, 5-10 mg twice daily. From PBMCs, CD4+ and CD8+ T cells were sorted. RNA extraction and reverse transcription yielded cDNA as sequencing template. Clones were sequenced by immunoSEQ multiplex PCR, and TCRdb holds only the in-frame ones, with some missing. Seen here are some 210,000 clones, 66% observed once, and the top ten hold 0.95% to 1.5%. This CDR3 has 14 amino acids. Germline V CDR1 and CDR2: MNHEY, SVGAGI. Unmatched junction bases numbered 3, after V lost 6 bases and J lost 0 bases. The sequence derives from a human donor with alopecia areata. Sequences were derived from CD4+ T cells sorted from blood, sampled at approximately week 44, from a patient treated with tofacitinib. This rearrangement joins TRBV6-5 to TRBJ2-3, with TRBD2 matching over 7 bases. CDR3 in amino acids: CASRRDYSTDTQYF. The CDR3 DNA is TGTGCCAGCAGACGGGACTACAGCACAGATACGCAGTATTTT.